These T cell receptor beta chains were read from a single sample in a study of graft-versus-host responses after intestinal transplantation. Sequencing was performed with immunoSEQ multiplex PCR; in TCRdb, only in-frame clones are kept and a portion is missing. The sample has more than 50,000 clones; more than 75% are singletons. Sequences were derived from PBMCs, sampled around 120 days after intestinal transplantation. Receptors were obtained from a human patient who received an intestinal transplant, so some T cells may come from the graft donor. Each CDR3 is given with its conserved first and last residue. D genes are given only for firm matches. Size tells how often a clone was seen (once, few, many) or the class of an expanded clone, and some rows leave it out.

abundance	v_gene	d_gene	j_gene	CDR3nt	CDR3aa
-	TRBV30	-	TRBJ2-3	TGTGCCTGGACTACCCCCGCAGCAGATACGCAGTATTTT	CAWTTPAADTQYF
-	TRBV27	TRBD1	TRBJ2-3	TGTGCCAGCAGTCTCCCAAGACAGGGAAGAGGGAGCAGCACAGATACGCAGTATTTT	CASSLPRQGRGSSTDTQYF
-	TRBV2	-	TRBJ1-1	TGTGCCAGCATCGGGGGGCGAGGGACTGAAGCTTTCTTT	CASIGGRGTEAFF
-	TRBV19	-	TRBJ1-5	TGTGCCAGTAGTATCCGGCTTAATCAGCCCCAGCATTTT	CASSIRLNQPQHF
few	TRBV28	-	TRBJ1-2	TGTGCCAGCACCTATTCGGAGGGTTATGGCTACACCTTC	CASTYSEGYGYTF
once	TRBV11-3	-	TRBJ2-1	TGTGCCAGCAGCTTAGATGGTCTCCACTCCTACAATGAGCAGTTCTTC	CASSLDGLHSYNEQFF
-	TRBV18	TRBD1	TRBJ2-5	TGTGCCAGCTCACCATGGGACAGGGGGCAGGAGACCCAGTACTTC	CASSPWDRGQETQYF
-	TRBV6-6	TRBD1	TRBJ2-7	TGTGCCAGCAGGGAGACAGGGAACTACGAGCAGTACTTC	CASRETGNYEQYF
few	TRBV6-1	-	TRBJ1-1	TGTGCCAGCAGTGAACAGCGATTGAACACTGAAGCTTTCTTT	CASSEQRLNTEAFF
-	TRBV10-1	TRBD2	TRBJ2-5	TGCGCCAGCAGTGATGAGGGGCTAGCGGGTAGTGAAGAGACCCAGTACTTC	CASSDEGLAGSEETQYF
once	TRBV7-9	-	TRBJ2-5	TGTGCCAGCAGCCCGAGAACGAGGGGGGCCGGGGAGACCCAGTACTTC	CASSPRTRGAGETQYF
-	TRBV7-2	TRBD1	TRBJ2-7	TGTGCCAGCAGCTTAGATGGACAGGGTGCAACCTACGAGCAGTACTTC	CASSLDGQGATYEQYF
-	TRBV10-3	-	TRBJ1-6	TGTGCCATCAGTGAGACCCCAGGGATAGGGATAAGCTCCTATAATTCACCCCTCCACTTT	CAISETPGIGISSYNSPLHF
-	TRBV5-5	-	TRBJ1-6	TGTGCCAGCAGCTTCACCGAGGGTTCACCCCTCCACTTT	CASSFTEGSPLHF
-	TRBV7-3	TRBD2	TRBJ2-1	TGTGCCAGCAGCTTTAGCGGGGGCCCCTACAATGAGCAGTTCTTC	CASSFSGGPYNEQFF
-	TRBV4-1	-	TRBJ1-2	TGCGCCAGCAGCCTCATCCCAGGGTCTTACTATGGCTACACCTTC	CASSLIPGSYYGYTF
-	TRBV11-2	-	TRBJ2-7	TGTGCCAGCAGCTTATGGGCGGGCGAGCAGTACTTC	CASSLWAGEQYF
-	TRBV6-5	-	TRBJ2-7	TGTGCCAGCGGGAGCCGCTCCTACGAGCAGTACTTC	CASGSRSYEQYF
-	TRBV2	-	TRBJ2-3	TGTGCCAGTGGGACCCGGGGATGGACAGATACGCAGTATTTT	CASGTRGWTDTQYF
-	TRBV27	-	TRBJ2-1	TGTGCCAGCAGGGGGATTGATGATGAGCAGTTCTTC	CASRGIDDEQFF
once	TRBV19	TRBD1	TRBJ1-1	TGTGCCAGTAGTTTGGACAGGGGGCCCACTGAAGCTTTCTTT	CASSLDRGPTEAFF
-	TRBV5-1	-	TRBJ1-2	TGCGCCAGCAGCTTGGCTCCGGAGAATGGCTACACCTTC	CASSLAPENGYTF
-	TRBV7-8	TRBD2	TRBJ2-5	TGTGCCAGCAGCCCTAGCCGGGCGCCTAGCGGGAGTTGGGAGACCCAGTACTTC	CASSPSRAPSGSWETQYF
-	TRBV7-8	-	TRBJ2-7	TGTGCCAGCAGCCCCCTCGGACAGCCGGCTAACGGGCAGTACTTC	CASSPLGQPANGQYF
-	TRBV6-5	TRBD1	TRBJ1-6	TGTGCCAGCAGTTACGTACAGGGGGCTAGTTCACCCCTCCACTTT	CASSYVQGASSPLHF
-	TRBV28	-	TRBJ1-2	TGTGCCAGCGGAGTAGGGTCCAAGCCGACGTCGGGTGGCTACACCTTC	CASGVGSKPTSGGYTF
-	TRBV30	TRBD2	TRBJ2-1	TGTGCCTGGAGTAGGGCTAGCGGGCGAAACAATGAGCAGTTCTTC	CAWSRASGRNNEQFF
-	TRBV27	-	TRBJ2-7	TGTGCCAGCAGTCCCCGGACGGGGGGCAGTTACGAGCAGTACTTC	CASSPRTGGSYEQYF
-	TRBV28	-	TRBJ1-5	TGTGCCAGCAGTTACCGCAGAGAGACGGGAATGGGTCAGCCCCAGCATTTT	CASSYRRETGMGQPQHF
once	TRBV12-5	-	TRBJ2-7	TGTGCTAGTGGTCTGTCGGAGGGACCCAGCGTGGGGTGGGGCGGCGAGCAGTACTTC	CASGLSEGPSVGWGGEQYF
-	TRBV25-1	-	TRBJ2-1	TGTGCCAGCAGCGAAGAGGGGCCGATCAATGAGCAGTTCTTC	CASSEEGPINEQFF
-	TRBV29-1	-	TRBJ2-1	TGCAGCGGCCGGGACCCCGGCTCCTACAATGAGCAGTTCTTC	CSGRDPGSYNEQFF
-	TRBV30	-	TRBJ2-7	TGTGCCTGGAGCAGGGACTTCTACGAGCAGTACTTC	CAWSRDFYEQYF
-	TRBV27	-	TRBJ2-7	TGTGCCACCATCCGACAGCTTACCTACGAGCAGTACTTC	CATIRQLTYEQYF
once	TRBV28	-	TRBJ1-2	TGTGCCAGCAGTTTTGTAGCTAACTATGGCTACACCTTC	CASSFVANYGYTF
few	TRBV28	-	TRBJ2-3	TGTGCCAGCAGCCCCTTCGGCTCCCCGGGGGATACGCAGTATTTT	CASSPFGSPGDTQYF
-	TRBV6-1	-	TRBJ2-3	TGTGCCAGCGGTCTGGGGGGTAGCACAGATACGCAGTATTTT	CASGLGGSTDTQYF
-	TRBV2	TRBD1	TRBJ2-1	TGTGCCAGCACCCCCGGACAGGGTTGGAATGAGCAGTTCTTC	CASTPGQGWNEQFF
-	TRBV6-1	-	TRBJ1-3	TGTGCCAGCAGTTTGGGACACTCTGGAAACACCATATATTTT	CASSLGHSGNTIYF
-	TRBV9	TRBD2	TRBJ2-3	TGTGCCAGCAGCCCTTGGGTAGCGGGAGGTCCAGATACGCAGTATTTT	CASSPWVAGGPDTQYF
-	TRBV6-6	-	TRBJ2-3	TGTGCCAGCAGTGTGGGGATTACGACTAGAGGTTATACGCAGTATTTT	CASSVGITTRGYTQYF
-	TRBV19	-	TRBJ2-1	TGTGCCAGTAGTATAGCCGGCCTCTACAATGAGCAGTTCTTC	CASSIAGLYNEQFF
once	TRBV28	TRBD1	TRBJ1-2	TGTGCCAGCAGTTTAGGTCGGACAGGGAGTTATGGCTACACCTTC	CASSLGRTGSYGYTF
-	TRBV19	TRBD1	TRBJ2-3	TGTGCCAGTAGTTTCTACAGGGGGCGTACAGATACGCAGTATTTT	CASSFYRGRTDTQYF
-	TRBV30	-	TRBJ2-2	TGTGCCTGGAACTATGAGGTCACCGGGGAGCTGTTTTTT	CAWNYEVTGELFF
-	TRBV9	TRBD1	TRBJ1-3	TGTGCCAGCAGCATAGATATCGGTCCGGGACAGGGGGCAAACACCATATATTTT	CASSIDIGPGQGANTIYF
-	TRBV2	-	TRBJ2-7	TGTGCCACAAGCTGGGGGGCCAACGAGCAGTACTTC	CATSWGANEQYF
once	TRBV27	TRBD2	TRBJ2-5	TGTGCCAGCAGTTTACGGCTAGCGGGGGGGACCCAGTACTTC	CASSLRLAGGTQYF